Each of the 18 T cell receptor beta chains below was sequenced from the same sample in a study of blood T cell repertoires in COVID-19. Assay used: immunoSEQ multiplex PCR; TCRdb lists only in-frame clones, some missing. The table shows 250,000 to 350,000 clones, with 85% to 90% occurring only once. What was sequenced was peripheral blood. The receptor source for this set is a woman aged 25 to 45 with COVID-19, enrolled during active disease.

This clone was seen once. This specimen includes other DNA sequences encoding the same CDR3. This sequence joins TRBV9 and TRBJ2-3; D is possibly TRBD1 (5 bases). The V gene's germline CDR1 is SGDLS and CDR2 YYNGEE. V dropped 0 bases and J dropped 0 bases, with 5 bases sitting between them. The CDR3 has 14 residues. The CDR3 loop reads CASSVAGSTDTQYF. The CDR3 coding sequence is TGTGCCAGCAGCGTAGCAGGGAGCACAGATACGCAGTATTTT.

This rearrangement joins TRBV4-2 to TRBJ2-7; D may be TRBD2 (6 bases). Germline values: CDR1 LGHNA, CDR2 YNFKEQ. This CDR3 has 15 amino acids. Between the trimmed V and J ends, which lost 1 base and 6 bases, there was a span of 16 bases. The CDR3 is CASSQAGGTPFEQYF. CDR3 in DNA: TGTGCCAGCAGCCAAGCGGGCGGGACTCCCTTCGAGCAGTACTTC.

With respect to this clone: A read error may produce the germline difference seen at one junction end. The J gene is TRBJ2-1, the V gene TRBV7-7; no firm D call. The germline gives CDR1 SSHAT, CDR2 FNYEAQ (reference sequence). The CDR3 has 15 residues. The CDR3 nucleotides read TGTGCTAGCAGCTTAAGCGTTGGTGTTGGGAATGAGCAGTTCTTC. It translates to CASSLSVGVGNEQFF.

This clone appeared a single time. The rearrangement links TRBV5-1 to TRBJ2-2, with 9 bases that match TRBD1. The CDR3 extends over 15 amino acids. Germline V gene data show CDR1 as SGHRS and CDR2 as YFSETQ. V shed 4 bases and J 5 bases; nucleotides not matched to a gene: 6. The CDR3 DNA reads as TGCGCCAGCAGCCAACAGGGGGCCTTAACCGGGGAGCTGTTTTTT. It yields the protein CASSQQGALTGELFF.

This clone was detected only once. The CDR3 DNA reads as TGTGCCAGTAGTCCAGGACAGTTTTGGACGGGTCAGCCCCAGCATTTT. Its translation is CASSPGQFWTGQPQHF. V is TRBV19 and J is TRBJ1-5; maybe TRBD1 (6 bases). V dropped 5 bases and J dropped 6 bases, with 20 bases sitting between them. This CDR3 is built from 16 residues. Germline CDR1 LNHDA, CDR2 SQIVND (reference sequence).

The chain has TRBV19 and TRBJ2-2; a possible D gene is TRBD2 (6 bases). Trimming left V 5 bases short and J 5 bases short, with 18 bases between. Germline CDR1 is LNHDA and CDR2 is SQIVND (reference sequence). The CDR3 runs 16 residues. The CDR3 nucleotides read TGTGCCAGTAGTGGCGTTGCGGGATTGGGTACCGGGGAGCTGTTTTTT. Translation: CASSGVAGLGTGELFF.

The chain employs TRBV19 and TRBJ1-1; 7 nucleotides align to TRBD1. CDR1 is LNHDA, CDR2 SQIVND, per germline (reference sequence). The CDR3 runs to 15 residues. After removal of 8 bases from V and 0 bases from J, the junction contained 9 bases not matched to a gene. The CDR3 here is CASLPGQRMNTEAFF. DNA for the CDR3: TGTGCCAGTCTTCCGGGACAGAGAATGAACACTGAAGCTTTCTTT. The full variable domain, completed using reference TRBV19 and TRBJ1-1, is DGGITQSPKYLFRKEGQNVTLSCEQNLNHDAMYWYRQDPGQGLRLIYYSQIVNDFQKGDIAEGYSVSREKKESFPLTVTSAQKNPTAFYLCASLPGQRMNTEAFFGQGTRLTVV.

The chain recombines TRBV4-1 with TRBJ2-1, with 8 bases lining up with TRBD2. J lost 6 bases, V lost 1 base, and 8 bases had no gene match. This CDR3 region has 16 residues. Looked up from germline, CDR1 is MGHRA and CDR2 is YSYEKL. CDR3 in DNA: TGCGCCAGCAGCCAAGTTCGGCTAGCGGGTGTCAATGAGCAGTTCTTC. Translating it yields CASSQVRLAGVNEQFF.

The CDR3 loop reads CASSPGLALNGETQYF. For the CDR3, the DNA is TGCGCCAGCAGCCCCGGACTAGCGCTTAATGGGGAGACCCAGTACTTC. The chain couples TRBV5-1 to TRBJ2-5; 9 bases are shared with TRBD2. Germline-derived CDR1 and CDR2 are SGHRS and YFSETQ. With 4 bases clipped from V and 5 bases from J, the junction kept 12 bases outside the gene matches. CDR3 length equals 16 residues.

This chain links TRBV6-5 with TRBJ2-7; 10 bases align to TRBD2. Germline assignment: CDR1 MNHEY and CDR2 SVGAGI. J was trimmed by 0 bases and V by 11 bases; bases with no gene match: 10. This CDR3 is 15 amino acids long. The CDR3 region is CAGSGGTSASYEQYF. CDR3 DNA: TGTGCCGGATCCGGGGGGACTAGCGCCTCCTACGAGCAGTACTTC.

This chain uses TRBV5-1 with TRBJ1-1; 10 bases are a match to TRBD1. J was trimmed by 4 bases and V by 7 bases; bases with no gene match: 13. From germline, CDR1 is SGHRS and CDR2 YFSETQ. The CDR3 is 16 amino acids. The CDR3 coding sequence is TGCGCCAGCCAGCCGGGACAGGGGACTGTTGGCACTGAAGCTTTCTTT. Its translation: CASQPGQGTVGTEAFF.

This clone came up once. This chain uses TRBV19 with TRBJ2-1, with TRBD2 identical over 9 bases. The V gene's germline CDR1 is LNHDA and CDR2 SQIVND (reference sequence). The V gene end was trimmed by 3 bases and the J gene end by 2 bases; junction bases not matched to a gene: 2. The CDR3 has 15 amino acids. The CDR3 sequence: CASSISGSPYNEQFF. The CDR3 DNA sequence: TGTGCCAGTAGTATTAGCGGGAGTCCCTACAATGAGCAGTTCTTC.

The chain employs TRBV30 and TRBJ1-5; unclear D gene. The V gene's germline CDR1 is GTSNPN and CDR2 SVGIG (reference sequence). Trimming shortened V by 0 bases and J by 4 bases, and 10 bases separated the two germline ends. CDR3 length equals 14 residues. Here the CDR3 reads CAWSVSGWNQPQHF. The CDR3 DNA follows: TGTGCCTGGAGTGTCTCGGGTTGGAATCAGCCCCAGCATTTT.

CDR3 region: CASSSTGLAKNIQYF. The CDR3 DNA reads as TGTGCCAGCAGTTCCACAGGGTTAGCCAAAAACATTCAGTACTTC. This chain joins TRBV16 and TRBJ2-4, with D maybe TRBD1 (6 bases). The germline CDR1 and CDR2 sequences are KGHSY and FQNENV. With 6 bases removed from V and 0 bases from J, the gap between germline ends came to 12 bases. This CDR3 spans 15 amino acids. The variable domain in full, completed from reference TRBV16 and TRBJ2-4, reads GEEVAQTPKHLVRGEGQKAKLYCAPIKGHSYVFWYQQVLKNEFKFLISFQNENVFDETGMPKERFSAKCLPNSPCSLEIQATKLEDSAVYFCASSSTGLAKNIQYFGAGTRLSVL.

The chain's CDR3 is CASIATWEAFF. CDR3 sequence (DNA): TGTGCCAGCATCGCTACTTGGGAAGCTTTCTTT. The rearrangement uses TRBV2 and TRBJ1-1; D is undetermined. Per germline, CDR1 SNHLY and CDR2 FYNNEI. Trimming cost V 7 bases and J 8 bases, with 11 bases left between them. This CDR3 region has 11 residues.

V is TRBV15 and J is TRBJ1-1; D is possibly TRBD1 (5 bases). Looked up from germline, CDR1 is LNHNV and CDR2 is YYDKDF (reference sequence). The CDR3 runs 11 residues. V lost 6 bases and J lost 12, with 14 bases in between. CDR3 amino acids: CATRGQGVTFF. The DNA for the CDR3 is TGTGCCACCAGGGGTCAAGGGGTGACTTTCTTT.

The rearrangement uses TRBV2 and TRBJ1-6; D possibly corresponds to TRBD1 (5 bases). This CDR3 comprises 13 residues. Germline values: CDR1 SNHLY, CDR2 FYNNEI. The V and J ends lost 7 bases and 4 bases respectively, with 8 bases between them. As DNA, the CDR3 is TGTGCCAGCAAGGACAATTATAATTCACCCCTCCACTTT. Its protein is CASKDNYNSPLHF. Full variable domain (rest looked up from reference TRBV2 and TRBJ1-6): EPEVTQTPSHQVTQMGQEVILRCVPISNHLYFYWYRQILGQKVEFLVSFYNNEISEKSEIFDDQFSVERPDGSNFTLKIRSTKLEDSAMYFCASKDNYNSPLHFGNGTRLTVT.

The V and J genes are TRBV9 and TRBJ1-5; 7 nucleotides match TRBD1. Looked up from germline, CDR1 is SGDLS and CDR2 is YYNGEE. This CDR3 has 14 amino acids. The trim removed 0 bases at V and 6 bases at J, leaving 3 bases unmatched. DNA for the CDR3: TGTGCCAGCAGCGTAGGACAGGGAGGTCAGCCCCAGCATTTT. Translated, it gives CASSVGQGGQPQHF.